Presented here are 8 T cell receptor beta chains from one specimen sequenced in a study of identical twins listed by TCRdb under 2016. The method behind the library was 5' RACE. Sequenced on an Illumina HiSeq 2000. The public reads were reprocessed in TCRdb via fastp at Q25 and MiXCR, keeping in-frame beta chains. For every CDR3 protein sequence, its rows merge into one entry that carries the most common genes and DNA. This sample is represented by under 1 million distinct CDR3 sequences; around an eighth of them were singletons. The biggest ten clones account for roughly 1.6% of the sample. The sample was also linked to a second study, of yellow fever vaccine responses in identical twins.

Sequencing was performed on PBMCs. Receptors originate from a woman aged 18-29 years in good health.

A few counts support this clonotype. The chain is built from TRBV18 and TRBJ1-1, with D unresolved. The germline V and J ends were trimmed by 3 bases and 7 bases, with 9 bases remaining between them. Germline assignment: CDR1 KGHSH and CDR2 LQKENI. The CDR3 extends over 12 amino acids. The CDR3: CASSPAMGEAFF. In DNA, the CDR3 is TGTGCCAGCTCACCCGCGATGGGTGAAGCTTTCTTT.

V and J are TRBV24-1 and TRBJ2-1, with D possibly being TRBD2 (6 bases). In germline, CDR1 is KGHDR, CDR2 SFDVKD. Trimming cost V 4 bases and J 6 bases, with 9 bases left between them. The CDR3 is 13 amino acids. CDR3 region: CATSDPGGNEQFF. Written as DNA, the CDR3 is TGTGCCACCAGTGACCCCGGGGGCAATGAGCAGTTCTTC.

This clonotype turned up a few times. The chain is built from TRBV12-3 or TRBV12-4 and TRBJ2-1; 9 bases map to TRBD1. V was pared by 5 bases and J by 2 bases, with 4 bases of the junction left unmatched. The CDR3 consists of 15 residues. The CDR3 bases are TGTGCCAGCAGTCCGGACAGGGGAACCTACAATGAGCAGTTCTTC. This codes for CASSPDRGTYNEQFF.

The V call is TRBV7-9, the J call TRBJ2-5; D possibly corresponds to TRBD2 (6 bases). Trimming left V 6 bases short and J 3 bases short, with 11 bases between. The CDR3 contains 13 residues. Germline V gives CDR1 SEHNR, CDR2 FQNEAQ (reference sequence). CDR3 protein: CASRPTGEETQYF. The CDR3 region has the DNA TGTGCCAGCAGGCCGACGGGAGAAGAGACCCAGTACTTC.

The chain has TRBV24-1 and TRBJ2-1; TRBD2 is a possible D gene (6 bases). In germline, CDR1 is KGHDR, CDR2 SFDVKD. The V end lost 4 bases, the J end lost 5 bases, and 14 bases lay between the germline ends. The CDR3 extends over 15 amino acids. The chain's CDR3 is CATSDWGGVNNEQFF. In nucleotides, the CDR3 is TGTGCCACCAGTGACTGGGGCGGGGTTAACAATGAGCAGTTCTTC.

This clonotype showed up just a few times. In DNA form, the CDR3 reads TGCGCCAGCAGCTTGTCAGGTATTGGTGCAGATACGCAGTATTTT. Its protein is CASSLSGIGADTQYF. The chain couples TRBV5-1 to TRBJ2-3; D unclear. The CDR3 is 15 residues long. Trimming removed 1 base from V and 4 bases from J, with 13 bases in between. Germline V CDR1 and CDR2: SGHRS, YFSETQ.

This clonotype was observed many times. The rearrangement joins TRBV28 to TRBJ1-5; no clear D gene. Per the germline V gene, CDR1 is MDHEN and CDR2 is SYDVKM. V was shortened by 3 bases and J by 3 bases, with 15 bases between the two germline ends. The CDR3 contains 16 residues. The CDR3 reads CASSFVSRGNNQPQHF. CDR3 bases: TGTGCCAGCAGTTTCGTTTCCCGGGGAAACAATCAGCCCCAGCATTTT.

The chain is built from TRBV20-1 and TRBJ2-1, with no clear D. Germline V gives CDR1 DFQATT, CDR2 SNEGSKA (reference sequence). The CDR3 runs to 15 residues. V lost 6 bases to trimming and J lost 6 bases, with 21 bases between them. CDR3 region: CSAPSEGSWGNEQFF. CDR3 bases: TGCAGTGCCCCCTCCGAAGGTAGCTGGGGCAATGAGCAGTTCTTC.